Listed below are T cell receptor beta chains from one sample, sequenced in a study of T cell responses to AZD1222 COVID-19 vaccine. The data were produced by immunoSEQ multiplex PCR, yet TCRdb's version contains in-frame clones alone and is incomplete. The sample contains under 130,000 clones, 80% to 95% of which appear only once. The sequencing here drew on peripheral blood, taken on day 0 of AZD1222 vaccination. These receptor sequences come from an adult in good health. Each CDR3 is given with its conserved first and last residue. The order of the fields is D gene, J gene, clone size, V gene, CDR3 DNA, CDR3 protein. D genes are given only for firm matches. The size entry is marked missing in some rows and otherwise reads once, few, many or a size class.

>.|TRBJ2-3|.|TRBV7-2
TGTGCCAGCAGCCTCAGAGGAGCGGACAACACAGATACGCAGTATTTT
CASSLRGADNTDTQYF
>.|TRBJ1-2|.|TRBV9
TGTGCCAGCAGCGTAGGCCCGGGGGGGAATGATGGCTACACCTTC
CASSVGPGGNDGYTF
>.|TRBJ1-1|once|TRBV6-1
TGTGCCAGCAGTGAAGGTGGGAGGGGGACTGAAGCTTTCTTT
CASSEGGRGTEAFF
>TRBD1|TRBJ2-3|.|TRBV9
TGTGCCAGCAGCCCTCAGACAGGGGGCCCAGATACGCAGTATTTT
CASSPQTGGPDTQYF
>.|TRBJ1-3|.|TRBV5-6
TGTGCCAGCAGCTTACAGGCCTCTGGAAACACCATATATTTT
CASSLQASGNTIYF
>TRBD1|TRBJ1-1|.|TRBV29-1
TGCAGCGGTGGGGGGACGGACAGGGGCACTGAAGCTTTCTTT
CSGGGTDRGTEAFF
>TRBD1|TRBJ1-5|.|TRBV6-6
TGTGCCAGCAGTGGTCGACAGGGTAGCAATCAGCCCCAGCATTTT
CASSGRQGSNQPQHF
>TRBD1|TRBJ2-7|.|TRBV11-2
TGTGCCAGCAGCCCACGACAGGGTGAAGTCTACGAGCAGTACTTC
CASSPRQGEVYEQYF
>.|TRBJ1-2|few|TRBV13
TGTGCCAGCAGCTTAGGCCCGGGGAAAGGTGGCTACACCTTC
CASSLGPGKGGYTF
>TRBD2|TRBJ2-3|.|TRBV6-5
TGTGCCGGTCGGACTAGCGGGAGGGCGGGGGATACGCAGTATTTT
CAGRTSGRAGDTQYF
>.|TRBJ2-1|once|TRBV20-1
TGCAGTGCTAGTGAGGCTCCCGGATACAATGAGCAGTTCTTC
CSASEAPGYNEQFF
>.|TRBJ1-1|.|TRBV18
TGTGCCAGCTCACCAGAGATGCTGTACATGAACACTGAAGCTTTCTTT
CASSPEMLYMNTEAFF
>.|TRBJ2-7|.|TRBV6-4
TGTGCCAGCAGGAGGGAATTGGTCCCCTACGAGCAGTACTTC
CASRRELVPYEQYF
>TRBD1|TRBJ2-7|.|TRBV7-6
TGTGCCAGCAGCCCAGGGGGCCATGGGTACGAGCAGTACTTC
CASSPGGHGYEQYF
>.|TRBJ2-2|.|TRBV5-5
TGTGCCAGCAACGGGGGCCACGGGGAGCTGTTTTTT
CASNGGHGELFF
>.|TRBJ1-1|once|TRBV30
TGTGCCTGGATTCGGGCACGCGAAGCTTTCTTT
CAWIRAREAFF
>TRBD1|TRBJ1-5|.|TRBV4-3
TGCGCCAGCAGCCATCCGGACCCCGGACAGGTGAGCAATCAGCCCCAGCATTTT
CASSHPDPGQVSNQPQHF
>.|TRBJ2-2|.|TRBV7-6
TGTGCCAGCAGCCCAGGACGAGCCGGGGAGCTGTTTTTT
CASSPGRAGELFF
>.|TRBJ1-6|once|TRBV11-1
TGTGCCAGCAGCTTGGATCGTGGGTCACCCCTCCACTTT
CASSLDRGSPLHF
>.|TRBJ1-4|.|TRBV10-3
TGTGCCATCAGTGCCGACGGCGCAACTAATGAAAAACTGTTTTTT
CAISADGATNEKLFF
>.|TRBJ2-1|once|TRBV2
TGTGCCAGCAATGGCAATGAGCAGTTCTTC
CASNGNEQFF
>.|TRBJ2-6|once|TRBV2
TGTGCCAGCAGTTTGGATCAGGGGAGCTCTGGGGCCAACGTCCTGACTTTC
CASSLDQGSSGANVLTF
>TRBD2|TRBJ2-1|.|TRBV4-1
TGCGCCAGCAGCCAAGATTCCGCGACTAGCGGCAATGAGCAGTTCTTC
CASSQDSATSGNEQFF
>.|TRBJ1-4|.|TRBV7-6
TGTGCCAGCAGCTTATATTCAGGGCCTGAAAAACTGTTTTTT
CASSLYSGPEKLFF
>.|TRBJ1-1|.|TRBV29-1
TGCAGCGTTCACAGGGAGATGGGACCTGAAGCTTTCTTT
CSVHREMGPEAFF
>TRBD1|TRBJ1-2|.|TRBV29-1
TGCAGCGTTGAGAGATTGGACAGGAACTATGGCTACACCTTC
CSVERLDRNYGYTF
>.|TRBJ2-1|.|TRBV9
TGTGCCGGGAGGGGGAGGAAGGTCAATGAGCAGTTCTTC
CAGRGRKVNEQFF
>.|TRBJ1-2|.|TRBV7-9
TGTGCCAGCAGCTTAGTTTCCTATGGCTACACCTTC
CASSLVSYGYTF
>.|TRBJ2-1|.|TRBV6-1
TGTGCCAGCAGTGAAGGCAGGGAGCAGTTCTTC
CASSEGREQFF
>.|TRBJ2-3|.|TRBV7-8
TGTGCCAGCAGCCCGAGGGGGGGTCCTAGCACAGATACGCAGTATTTT
CASSPRGGPSTDTQYF
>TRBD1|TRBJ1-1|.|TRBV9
TGTGCCAGCAGCCCCGGGACAGGGGATAGGTTAGCTTTCTTT
CASSPGTGDRLAFF
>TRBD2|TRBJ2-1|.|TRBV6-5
TGTGCCAGCAGAGTAGCGGGAGACTACAATGAGCAGTTCTTC
CASRVAGDYNEQFF